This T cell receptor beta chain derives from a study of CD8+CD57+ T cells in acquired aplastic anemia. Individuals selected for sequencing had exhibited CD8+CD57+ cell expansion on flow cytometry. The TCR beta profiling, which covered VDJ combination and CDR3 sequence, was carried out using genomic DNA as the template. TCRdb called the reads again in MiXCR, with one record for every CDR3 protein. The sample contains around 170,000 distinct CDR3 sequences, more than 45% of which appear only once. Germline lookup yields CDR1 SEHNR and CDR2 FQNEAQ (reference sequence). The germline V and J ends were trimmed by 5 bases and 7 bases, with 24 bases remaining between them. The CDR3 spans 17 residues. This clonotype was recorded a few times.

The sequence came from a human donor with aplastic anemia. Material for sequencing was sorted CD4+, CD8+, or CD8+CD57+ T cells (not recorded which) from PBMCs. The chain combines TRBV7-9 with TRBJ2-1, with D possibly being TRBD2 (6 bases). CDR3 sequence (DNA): TGTGCCAGCAGCCCGCGTGGAGCGGGCAAAATATGGAATGAGCAGTTCTTC. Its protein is CASSPRGAGKIWNEQFF.